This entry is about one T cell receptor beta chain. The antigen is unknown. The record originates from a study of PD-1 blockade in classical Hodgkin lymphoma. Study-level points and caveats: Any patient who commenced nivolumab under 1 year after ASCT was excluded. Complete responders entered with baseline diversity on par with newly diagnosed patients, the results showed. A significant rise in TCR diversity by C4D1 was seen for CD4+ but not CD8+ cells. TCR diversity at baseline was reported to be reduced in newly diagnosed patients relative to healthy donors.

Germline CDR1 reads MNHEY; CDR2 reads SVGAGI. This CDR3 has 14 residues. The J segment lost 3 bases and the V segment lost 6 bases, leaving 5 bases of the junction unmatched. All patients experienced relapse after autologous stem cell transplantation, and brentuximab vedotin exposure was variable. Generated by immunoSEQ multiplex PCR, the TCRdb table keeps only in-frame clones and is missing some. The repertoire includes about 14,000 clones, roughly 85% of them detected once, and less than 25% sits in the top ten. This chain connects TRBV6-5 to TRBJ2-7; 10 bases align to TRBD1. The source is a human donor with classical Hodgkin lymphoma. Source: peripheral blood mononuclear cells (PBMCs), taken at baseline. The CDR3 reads CASSRQGASYEQYF. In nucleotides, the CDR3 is TGTGCCAGCAGCCGACAGGGGGCAAGCTACGAGCAGTACTTC.